This T cell receptor (beta chain) was sequenced in a study of radiation and T cells in renal cell carcinoma. Germline CDR1 SGHTA, CDR2 FQGNSA. The CDR3 is made up of 14 amino acids. The germline V and J ends were trimmed by 5 bases and 8 bases, with 16 bases remaining between them. Overall study findings and caveats: Without pretreatment biopsies, baseline tumor clonotype presence was undetermined. Top tumor clonotypes rose in blood 2 weeks post-radiation, then contracted.

As to this clone: As yet, its antigen is unknown.

TCRdb's copy holds only in-frame clones and misses some; the assay was immunoSEQ multiplex PCR. The sample lists 140,000 to 150,000 clones, about 88% occurring once. Time point noted: baseline pretreatment blood. Treatment denoted: 15 Gy SBRT to primary tumor, nephrectomy 4 weeks later. The sequenced sample was blood, obtained from a patient whose treatment included radiotherapy and nephrectomy. The sequence was collected from a woman between 65 and 79 years old with renal cell carcinoma. This rearrangement joins TRBV7-2 to TRBJ2-4, with TRBD2 as a possible D gene (6 bases). The CDR3 DNA sequence: TGTGCCAGCAGCCGCGGACTAATTAAGGACATTCAGTACTTC. It encodes CASSRGLIKDIQYF.